Below are 24 T cell receptor beta chains sequenced from a single sample in a study of T-cell reconstitution after alpha-beta-depleted transplantation in children. Broader study findings: At the one-year point after transplant, T-cell counts and TCRbeta diversity were found to come mostly from T cells that had been newly produced.

Library preparation (for TCRbeta) was performed with unique molecular identifiers. TCRdb re-called the PCR reads through MiXCR, storing one row per CDR3 protein. The repertoire holds hundreds of thousands of distinct CDR3 sequences, with almost 8% as singletons. Antigens for these TCRs are unknown. The sample consisted of peripheral blood, taken 360 days after TCRalphabeta/CD19-depleted stem cell transplant. The receptors come from a female patient younger than 10 who had a stem cell transplant for Fanconi anemia, so the T cells may come from the graft donor.

V usage is TRBV3-1 and J usage is TRBJ1-2; D is possibly TRBD1 (5 bases). V gave up 5 bases and J gave up 6 bases, with 13 bases separating them. This CDR3 is 13 amino acids long. Germline lookup yields CDR1 LGHDT and CDR2 YNNKEL (reference sequence). The CDR3 sequence: CASSYTPGNGYTF. The CDR3 DNA follows: TGTGCCAGCAGCTACACTCCAGGGAATGGCTACACCTTC.

This clonotype has a count of ten or more. CDR3 DNA sequence: TGTGCCAGCAGCTTAATGCGGGGGGTGACCGGGGAGCTGTTTTTT. It encodes CASSLMRGVTGELFF. V usage is TRBV7-8 and J usage is TRBJ2-2, with TRBD2 matching 8 bases. Germline trimming cut 2 bases from V and 5 bases from J; bases unmatched to any gene: 4. Germline loops: CDR1 SGHVS, CDR2 FQNEAQ. CDR3 length equals 15 residues. The full variable domain, rest sourced from reference TRBV7-8 and TRBJ2-2, is GAGVSQSPRYKVAKRGQDVALRCDPISGHVSLFWYQQALGQGPEFLTYFQNEAQLDKSGLPSDRFFAERPEGSVSTLKIQRTQQEDSAVYLCASSLMRGVTGELFFGEGSRLTVL.

This clonotype was seen repeatedly, ten times or more. This chain connects TRBV12-3 or TRBV12-4 to TRBJ2-1, with TRBD2 matching 8 bases. The trim removed 10 bases at V and 2 bases at J, leaving 7 bases unmatched. The CDR3 runs 14 residues. CDR3 DNA: TGTGCCACCACTTTGCGGGGGGCCTACAATGAGCAGTTCTTC. Amino acids: CATTLRGAYNEQFF.

V is TRBV3-1 and J is TRBJ2-5; D may be TRBD1 (5 bases). Trimming shortened V by 1 base and J by 5 bases, and 8 bases separated the two germline ends. The CDR3 loop spans 13 amino acids. The germline V gene encodes CDR1 LGHDT and CDR2 YNNKEL (reference sequence). The CDR3 DNA follows: TGTGCCAGCAGCCAAGGGGGCTTGGAGACCCAGTACTTC. Translating it yields CASSQGGLETQYF.

The rearrangement uses TRBV21-1 and TRBJ2-7; TRBD1 is the table's D call and was not checked against the DNA. TRBV21-1 is reported as a pseudogene. This CDR3 has 16 residues. CDR3: CASSKGPGASGYEQYF. The CDR3 DNA follows: TGTGCCAGCAGCAAAGGACCCGGGGCCTCGGGCTACGAGCAGTACTTC.

There are many counts of this clonotype. The J gene is TRBJ2-3, the V gene TRBV20-1; 11 bases are shared with TRBD2. V lost 6 bases to trimming and J lost 2 bases; unmatched junction nucleotides: 4. CDR3 size: 14 residues. The germline V gene has CDR1 DFQATT and CDR2 SNEGSKA (reference sequence). The CDR3 protein is CSARLAGNTDTQYF. The DNA for the CDR3 is TGCAGTGCGAGACTAGCGGGGAACACAGATACGCAGTATTTT.

A few counts support this clonotype. The chain employs TRBV7-2 and TRBJ2-7; maybe TRBD1 (5 bases). Germline-derived CDR1 and CDR2 are SGHTA and FQGNSA. The CDR3 loop spans 14 amino acids. Between the trimmed V and J ends, which lost 5 bases and 5 bases, there was a span of 16 bases. CDR3 protein: CASSLSGRVDEQYF. For the CDR3, the DNA is TGTGCCAGCAGCCTATCGGGCAGGGTAGACGAGCAGTACTTC.

This clonotype came up many times. The chain links TRBV28 to TRBJ2-7, with 7 bases fitting TRBD2. From germline, CDR1 is MDHEN and CDR2 SYDVKM. This CDR3 contains 20 residues. V shed 5 bases, J shed 0 bases, and the junction held 22 bases outside the gene matches. CDR3 residues: CASSPLGLGKGAGSSYEQYF. The CDR3 coding sequence is TGTGCCAGCAGTCCTCTGGGGCTCGGGAAAGGAGCGGGAAGCTCCTACGAGCAGTACTTC.

The rearrangement uses TRBV5-5 and TRBJ2-5; TRBD2 matches 11 bases. V lost 2 bases, J lost 1 base, and 7 bases stayed unmatched. CDR1 is SGHKS, CDR2 YYEKEE, per germline (reference sequence). This CDR3 is built from 17 residues. The CDR3 DNA reads as TGTGCCAGCAGCTTAGGGCTAGCGGGGGGATTCCAAGAGACCCAGTACTTC. Translating it yields CASSLGLAGGFQETQYF.

This clonotype has just a few counts. This chain connects TRBV27 to TRBJ2-1; perhaps TRBD2 as D (7 bases). There are 13 residues in the CDR3. Trimming pared 7 bases from V and 5 bases from J, leaving 12 bases between. Germline CDR1 is MNHEY and CDR2 is SMNVEV (reference sequence). Here the CDR3 reads CASILRGHNEQFF. CDR3 nucleotide sequence: TGTGCCAGCATCCTGCGGGGGCACAATGAGCAGTTCTTC.

This clonotype was seen at least ten times. As DNA, the CDR3 is TGCGCCAGCAGCTTGGAGACTAGCGGGGACCCTCAGTACTTC. Its protein is CASSLETSGDPQYF. The rearrangement links TRBV5-1 to TRBJ2-4; 11 bases match TRBD2. J gave up 12 bases and V 0 bases, and 5 bases lay outside the gene matches. The CDR3 loop spans 14 amino acids. The germline CDR1 and CDR2 sequences are SGHRS and YFSETQ.

The table lists this clonotype with many counts. V is TRBV29-1 and J is TRBJ2-2; D remains unclear. Germline loops: CDR1 SQVTM, CDR2 ANQGSEA. There are 13 residues in the CDR3. V shed 3 bases and J shed 5 bases, with 10 bases lying between them. The CDR3 sequence is CSVELVRTGELFF. The CDR3 DNA reads TGCAGCGTTGAGTTAGTAAGGACCGGGGAGCTGTTTTTT.

This clonotype was seen only a few times. The chain links TRBV7-9 to TRBJ2-7; 10 positions agree with TRBD1. Germline V gene lookup returns CDR1 SEHNR and CDR2 FQNEAQ (reference sequence). Losses at the gene ends were 5 bases for V and 2 bases for J; bases not matched to a gene: 18. This CDR3 has 19 amino acids. CDR3 sequence reads: CASSATSSGRGTGAYEQYF. In DNA, the CDR3 is TGTGCCAGCAGCGCTACATCCTCCGGACGCGGGACAGGGGCCTACGAGCAGTACTTC.

The rearrangement links TRBV7-9 to TRBJ1-2, with D unresolved. Germline values: CDR1 SEHNR, CDR2 FQNEAQ (reference sequence). The CDR3 has 14 amino acids. The V end was cut by 5 bases, the J end by 7 bases, with 17 bases between. For the CDR3, the DNA is TGTGCCAGCAGCCGCACCGCCTTCGGGGTTGGCTACACCTTC. Protein product: CASSRTAFGVGYTF.

This clonotype occurred a few times. This chain joins TRBV9 and TRBJ1-2; D ambiguous. Between the trimmed V and J ends, which lost 2 bases and 2 bases, there was a span of 7 bases. CDR1 is SGDLS, CDR2 YYNGEE, per germline. This CDR3 has 13 amino acids. Here the CDR3 reads CASSVDGNYGYTF. As DNA, the CDR3 is TGTGCCAGCAGCGTGGACGGGAACTATGGCTACACCTTC.

In its sample, this clonotype was seen a few times. The V gene is TRBV20-1, the J gene TRBJ2-7; no firm D call. Germline V CDR1 and CDR2: DFQATT, SNEGSKA (reference sequence). This CDR3 is built from 16 residues. Trimming left V 0 bases short and J 2 bases short, with 17 bases between. CDR3 loop: CSARDPLGWETYEQYF. The CDR3 DNA sequence: TGCAGTGCTAGAGATCCCCTAGGCTGGGAAACCTACGAGCAGTACTTC.

This chain uses TRBV7-9 with TRBJ1-1; TRBD1 might be the D (6 bases). The CDR3 is made up of 16 amino acids. CDR1 is SEHNR and CDR2 is FQNEAQ in the germline V gene (reference sequence). Trimming shortened V by 1 base and J by 1 base, and 13 bases separated the two germline ends. The CDR3 here is CASSLGLGTSNTEAFF. Written as DNA, the CDR3 is TGTGCCAGCAGCTTAGGGTTAGGGACATCGAACACTGAAGCTTTCTTT.

This clonotype occurred a few times. This chain links TRBV7-3 with TRBJ1-2; maybe TRBD1 (6 bases). The CDR3 covers 17 residues. Germline V CDR1 and CDR2: SGHTA, FQGTGA. Trimming removed 0 bases at V and 4 bases at J, with 18 bases between. CDR3 sequence (DNA): TGTGCCAGCAGCTTAACCCCGACCACACAGGGACCCTATGGCTACACCTTC. This codes for CASSLTPTTQGPYGYTF.

This clonotype occurred a few times. The rearrangement uses TRBV27 and TRBJ2-7, with D possibly TRBD2 on 6 matching bases. The CDR3 is 12 amino acids. Trimming took off 3 bases at V and 4 bases at J, with 7 bases between the two ends. Germline CDR1 MNHEY, CDR2 SMNVEV (reference sequence). The CDR3 nucleotides are TGTGCCAGCAGTTTTGCGGGATACGAGCAGTACTTC. It translates to CASSFAGYEQYF.

This clonotype was found a few times. The rearrangement links TRBV12-3 or TRBV12-4 to TRBJ1-2; D perhaps matches TRBD1 (5 bases). The CDR3 has 11 residues. V was trimmed by 8 bases and J by 8 bases, leaving 12 bases between them. The DNA for the CDR3 is TGTGCCAGCGGGGCAGTTAGGGGCTACACCTTC. The encoded protein is CASGAVRGYTF.

The chain joins TRBV6-2 or TRBV6-3 to TRBJ2-7; TRBD1 aligns across 8 bases. The CDR3 has 15 amino acids. V dropped 5 bases and J dropped 1; count of bases not matched to a gene: 7. Germline values: CDR1 MNHEY, CDR2 SVGEGT. CDR3 sequence reads: CASSQNRQGSYEQYF. The DNA of the CDR3 is TGTGCCAGCAGTCAGAATCGACAGGGGTCCTACGAGCAGTACTTC.

This clonotype was seen more than once but under ten times. The V and J genes are TRBV5-1 and TRBJ1-4, with D perhaps matching TRBD1 (6 bases). This CDR3 is built from 10 residues. The V end was cut by 7 bases, the J end by 14 bases, with 12 bases between. Per germline, CDR1 SGHRS and CDR2 YFSETQ. The CDR3 coding sequence is TGCGCCAGCTTGACAGGACGGCTGTTTTTT. It encodes CASLTGRLFF. Variable domain in full (rest from reference TRBV5-1 and TRBJ1-4): KAGVTQTPRYLIKTRGQQVTLSCSPISGHRSVSWYQQTPGQGLQFLFEYFSETQRNKGNFPGRFSGRQFSNSRSEMNVSTLELGDSALYLCASLTGRLFFGSGTQLSVL.

This clonotype has just a few counts. The chain recombines TRBV6-2 or TRBV6-3 with TRBJ2-4; D is possibly TRBD1 or TRBD2 (6 bases each). This CDR3 region has 19 residues. Germline CDR1 and CDR2: MNHEY and SVGEGT. With 2 bases removed from V and 9 bases from J, the gap between germline ends came to 29 bases. The CDR3 is CASSYARGGIRASLGIQYF. CDR3 bases: TGTGCCAGCAGTTACGCCCGAGGGGGGATCCGGGCCTCCCTGGGCATTCAGTACTTC.

The genes are TRBV29-1 and TRBJ1-2, with a tentative D call TRBD1 (6 bases). V lost 7 bases and J lost 0, with 12 bases in between. The germline V gene has CDR1 SQVTM and CDR2 ANQGSEA. CDR3 length equals 13 residues. This CDR3 reads CSALTGANYGYTF. DNA for the CDR3: TGCAGCGCTCTGACAGGCGCTAACTATGGCTACACCTTC.